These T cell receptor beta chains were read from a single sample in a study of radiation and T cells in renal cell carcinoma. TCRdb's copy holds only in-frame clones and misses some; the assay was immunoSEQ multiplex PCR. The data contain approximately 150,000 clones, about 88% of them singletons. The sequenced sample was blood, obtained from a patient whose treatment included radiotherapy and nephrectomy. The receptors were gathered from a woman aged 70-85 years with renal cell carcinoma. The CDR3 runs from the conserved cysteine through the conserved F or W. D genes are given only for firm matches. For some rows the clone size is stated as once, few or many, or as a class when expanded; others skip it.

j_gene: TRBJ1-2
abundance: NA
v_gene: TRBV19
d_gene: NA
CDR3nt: TGTGCCAGTACCTCGGGACCTTTAGCGGGCGGCTACACCTTC
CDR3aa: CASTSGPLAGGYTF

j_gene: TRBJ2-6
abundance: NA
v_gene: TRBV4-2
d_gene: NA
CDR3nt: TGTGCCAGCAGCCAAGAGGAGGGCTCTGGGGCCAACGTCCTGACTTTC
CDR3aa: CASSQEEGSGANVLTF

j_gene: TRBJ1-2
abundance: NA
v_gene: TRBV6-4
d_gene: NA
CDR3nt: TGTGCCAGCAGTGACTCGAGCTTACCTAACTATGGCTACACCTTC
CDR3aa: CASSDSSLPNYGYTF

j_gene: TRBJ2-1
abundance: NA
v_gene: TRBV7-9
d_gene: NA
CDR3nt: TGTGCCAGCAGCTTAAAGTTGGACAGCCGCCTGACCTACAATGAGCAGTTCTTC
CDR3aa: CASSLKLDSRLTYNEQFF

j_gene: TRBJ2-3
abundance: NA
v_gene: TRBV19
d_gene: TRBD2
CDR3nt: TGTGCCAGTACCCTGTTAGCGGGGTCGGCAGATACGCAGTATTTT
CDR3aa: CASTLLAGSADTQYF

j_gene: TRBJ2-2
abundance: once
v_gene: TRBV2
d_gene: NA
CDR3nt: TGTGCCAGCAGTGAAGCGGACACGGGGAGGGGGGAGCTGTTTTTT
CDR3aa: CASSEADTGRGELFF

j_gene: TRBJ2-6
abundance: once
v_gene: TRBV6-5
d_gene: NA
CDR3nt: TGTGCCAGCAGTCCTGGTAAAAGGGCCAACGTCCTGACTTTC
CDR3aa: CASSPGKRANVLTF

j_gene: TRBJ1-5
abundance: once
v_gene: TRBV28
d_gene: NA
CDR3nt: TGTGCCAGCAGTTTAGGGGGAAGCAATCAGCCCCAGCATTTT
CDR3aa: CASSLGGSNQPQHF

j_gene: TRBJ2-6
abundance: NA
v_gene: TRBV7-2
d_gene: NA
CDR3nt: TGTGCCAGCAGCTCGCACAGGGTCTCTGGGGCCAACGTCCTGACTTTC
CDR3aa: CASSSHRVSGANVLTF

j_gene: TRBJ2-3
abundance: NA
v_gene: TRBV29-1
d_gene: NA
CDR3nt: TGCAGCGGCCGACAGGGACTCGGGGATACGCAGTATTTT
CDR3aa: CSGRQGLGDTQYF

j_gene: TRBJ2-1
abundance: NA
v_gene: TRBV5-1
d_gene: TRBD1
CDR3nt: TGCGCCAGCAAGGTAGGAACAGGGGTCACCTACAATGAGCAGTTCTTC
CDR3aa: CASKVGTGVTYNEQFF

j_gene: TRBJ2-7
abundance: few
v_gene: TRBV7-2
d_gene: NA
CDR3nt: TGTGCCAGCAGCTTAGCCCCCAGGGGAAACTACGAGCAGTACTTC
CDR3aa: CASSLAPRGNYEQYF

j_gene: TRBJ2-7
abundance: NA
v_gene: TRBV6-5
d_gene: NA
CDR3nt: TGTGCCAGCAGTTACTCGCGACTGGGACAATCCGACGAGCAGTACTTC
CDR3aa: CASSYSRLGQSDEQYF

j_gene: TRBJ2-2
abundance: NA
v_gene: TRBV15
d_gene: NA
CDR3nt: TGTGCCACCAGCAGAGATTTGGGGGCCACCGGGGAGCTGTTTTTT
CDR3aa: CATSRDLGATGELFF

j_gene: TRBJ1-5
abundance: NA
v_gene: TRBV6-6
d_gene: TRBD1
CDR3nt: TGTGCCAGCAGTTACGAATCAGGGGGGAATCAGCCCCAGCATTTT
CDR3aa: CASSYESGGNQPQHF